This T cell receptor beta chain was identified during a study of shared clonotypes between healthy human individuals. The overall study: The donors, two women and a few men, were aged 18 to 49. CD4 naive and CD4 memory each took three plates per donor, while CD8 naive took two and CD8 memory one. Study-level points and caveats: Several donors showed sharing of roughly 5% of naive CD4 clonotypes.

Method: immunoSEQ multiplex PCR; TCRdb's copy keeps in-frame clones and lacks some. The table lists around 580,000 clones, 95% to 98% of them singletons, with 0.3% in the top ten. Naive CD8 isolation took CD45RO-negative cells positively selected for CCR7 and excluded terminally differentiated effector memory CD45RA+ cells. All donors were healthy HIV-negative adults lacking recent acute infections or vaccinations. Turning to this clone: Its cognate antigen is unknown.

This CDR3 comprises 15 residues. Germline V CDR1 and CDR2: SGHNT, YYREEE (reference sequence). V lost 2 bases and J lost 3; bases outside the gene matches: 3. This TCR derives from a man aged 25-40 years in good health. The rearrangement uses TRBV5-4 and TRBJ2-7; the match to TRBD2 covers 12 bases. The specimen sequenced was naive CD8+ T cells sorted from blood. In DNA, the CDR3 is TGTGCCAGCAGCTTAGGACTAGCGGGGAACTACGAGCAGTACTTC. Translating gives CASSLGLAGNYEQYF.